The next 30 T cell receptor beta chains were all read from a single sample in a study of T cell responses to AZD1222 COVID-19 vaccine. Only in-frame clones appear in the TCRdb table, and some are missing; sequencing was by immunoSEQ multiplex PCR. The profile shows some 200,000 clones, roughly 91% of them singletons. The sequencing used peripheral blood, collected on day 0 of MenACWY control vaccination. These receptors were obtained from an adult in good health.

This chain joins TRBV5-8 and TRBJ2-3; 9 bases line up with TRBD1. V lost 4 bases and J lost 4; bases outside the gene matches: 4. This CDR3 spans 14 amino acids. From germline, CDR1 is SGHTS and CDR2 YDEGEE. CDR3 DNA sequence: TGTGCCAGCAGCCCGTGGACAGGGGCAGATACGCAGTATTTT. Translating it yields CASSPWTGADTQYF.

The rearrangement links TRBV12-3 or TRBV12-4 to TRBJ1-5; D is ambiguous. Trimming took off 8 bases at V and 1 base at J, with 9 bases between the two ends. The CDR3 contains 13 residues. CDR3 amino acids: CASVTGSNQPQHF. As DNA, the CDR3 is TGTGCCAGCGTAACTGGGAGCAATCAGCCCCAGCATTTT.

V is TRBV7-2 and J is TRBJ2-7; TRBD1 or TRBD2 may be the D gene (5 bases each). Germline CDR1 reads SGHTA; CDR2 reads FQGNSA. Trimming left V 3 bases short and J 0 bases short, with 9 bases between. The CDR3 sequence is 14 residues long. CDR3 loop: CASSLSGTSYEQYF. DNA for the CDR3: TGTGCCAGCAGCTTGTCAGGGACCTCCTACGAGCAGTACTTC.

The chain carries TRBV7-2 and TRBJ1-6, with a possible D match to TRBD1 (5 bases). The CDR3 spans 16 residues. Germline CDR1 reads SGHTA; CDR2 reads FQGNSA. Trimming cost V 7 bases and J 0 bases, with 13 bases left between them. Here the CDR3 DNA reads TGTGCCAGCACCGCCCGGGGGAGCTCCTATAATTCACCCCTCCACTTT. This translates into CASTARGSSYNSPLHF.

DNA for the CDR3: TGTGCCAGCAGCTTGAGGCTTAGACAGTTAAATTCACCCCTCCACTTT. Its translation is CASSLRLRQLNSPLHF. This chain links TRBV5-8 with TRBJ1-6; D perhaps matches TRBD1 (5 bases). V was clipped by 1 base and J by 7 bases, with 15 bases between them. In germline, CDR1 is SGHTS, CDR2 YDEGEE. There are 16 residues in the CDR3.

The chain is built from TRBV18 and TRBJ2-7, with 8 bases fitting TRBD1. This CDR3 contains 14 residues. With 3 bases clipped from V and 7 bases from J, the junction kept 8 bases outside the gene matches. Looked up from germline, CDR1 is KGHSH and CDR2 is LQKENI. As DNA, the CDR3 is TGTGCCAGCTCACCCCGGACAGGGTTTGGTGAGCAGTACTTC. As protein: CASSPRTGFGEQYF.

This chain links TRBV7-2 with TRBJ2-1; possible D gene TRBD2, 7 bases. CDR1 SGHTA and CDR2 FQGNSA come from the germline V gene. CDR3 size: 16 residues. V lost 1 base, J lost 0 bases, and 10 bases lay in between. CDR3 nucleotide sequence: TGTGCCAGCAGCTTAGACGCGGGGGCCTCCTACAATGAGCAGTTCTTC. Its protein product is CASSLDAGASYNEQFF.

The rearrangement joins TRBV12-3 or TRBV12-4 to TRBJ1-2; no clear D. Trimming left V 6 bases short and J 4 bases short, with 9 bases between. The CDR3 totals 12 residues. In nucleotides, the CDR3 is TGTGCCAGCAGCGACCGAGGCTATGGCTACACCTTC. Protein sequence: CASSDRGYGYTF.

The chain couples TRBV24-1 to TRBJ1-6; 7 nucleotides agree with TRBD1. Per germline, CDR1 KGHDR and CDR2 SFDVKD. Germline trimming cut 6 bases from V and 4 bases from J; bases unmatched to any gene: 5. CDR3 length: 15 amino acids. CDR3 sequence (DNA): TGTGCCACCAGTCCTGGACAGGCTTATAATTCACCCCTCCACTTT. Encoded protein: CATSPGQAYNSPLHF.

The V gene is TRBV18, the J gene TRBJ1-6; possibly TRBD1 for D (6 bases). The CDR3 extends over 15 amino acids. V lost 2 bases and J lost 6, with 11 bases in between. In germline, CDR1 is KGHSH, CDR2 LQKENI. The CDR3 DNA follows: TGTGCCAGCTCACCATCGACAGGAGGTAATTCACCCCTCCACTTT. Protein sequence: CASSPSTGGNSPLHF.

This chain connects TRBV7-2 to TRBJ1-4, with a possible D match to TRBD1 (5 bases). The germline CDR1 and CDR2 sequences are SGHTA and FQGNSA. Trimming pared 1 base from V and 7 bases from J, leaving 13 bases between. The CDR3 covers 15 residues. CDR3 residues: CASSLGSRAGEKLFF. The CDR3 region has the DNA TGTGCCAGCAGCTTAGGCTCCAGGGCAGGTGAAAAACTGTTTTTT.

The rearrangement uses TRBV2 and TRBJ1-5; 7 positions match TRBD1. The CDR3 runs to 15 residues. Germline V lookup: CDR1 SNHLY, CDR2 FYNNEI. V lost 7 bases, J lost 4 bases, and 10 bases stayed unmatched. The CDR3 is CASMREQGMNQPQHF. The DNA for the CDR3 is TGTGCCAGCATGAGGGAACAGGGGATGAATCAGCCCCAGCATTTT.

The chain has TRBV30 and TRBJ1-6; unclear D gene. V lost 1 base and J lost 5, with 6 bases in between. The CDR3 has 13 residues. The V gene's germline CDR1 is GTSNPN and CDR2 SVGIG (reference sequence). CDR3 residues: CAWSAGNNSPLHF. CDR3 bases: TGTGCCTGGAGTGCAGGAAATAATTCACCCCTCCACTTT.

This chain uses TRBV5-1 with TRBJ1-4; possible D gene TRBD1, 6 bases. The CDR3 loop spans 14 amino acids. CDR1 is SGHRS and CDR2 is YFSETQ in the germline V gene. V gave up 2 bases and J gave up 8 bases, with 13 bases separating them. The CDR3 coding sequence is TGCGCCAGCAGCTTCCTACAGGGAGGAGAAAAACTGTTTTTT. As protein: CASSFLQGGEKLFF.

The chain has TRBV28 and TRBJ1-1, with 8 bases matching TRBD1. Looked up from germline, CDR1 is MDHEN and CDR2 is SYDVKM. This CDR3 has 14 residues. The trim removed 6 bases at V and 4 bases at J, leaving 7 bases unmatched. CDR3 DNA: TGTGCCAGCAGCCCCGGACAGGGAGGCACTGAAGCTTTCTTT. Encoded protein: CASSPGQGGTEAFF. The variable domain in full, completed from reference TRBV28 and TRBJ1-1, reads DVKVTQSSRYLVKRTGEKVFLECVQDMDHENMFWYRQDPGLGLRLIYFSYDVKMKEKGDIPEGYSVSREKKERFSLILESASTNQTSMYLCASSPGQGGTEAFFGQGTRLTVV.

The chain joins TRBV9 to TRBJ1-2; D gene ambiguous. This CDR3 is built from 14 residues. The V gene's germline CDR1 is SGDLS and CDR2 YYNGEE. V lost 4 bases, J lost 3 bases, and 13 bases lay in between. The CDR3 spells CASSPIRADYGYTF. The CDR3 DNA follows: TGTGCCAGCAGCCCAATTCGGGCAGACTATGGCTACACCTTC.

V is TRBV28 and J is TRBJ1-5; D is unresolved. This CDR3 spans 15 amino acids. V shed 3 bases and J shed 0 bases, with 9 bases lying between them. Germline V gene sequence: CDR1 MDHEN, CDR2 SYDVKM. The CDR3 is CASSLLDSSNQPQHF. CDR3 sequence (DNA): TGTGCCAGCAGTTTGCTAGACTCTAGCAATCAGCCCCAGCATTTT.

The J gene is TRBJ1-1, the V gene TRBV27; 8 bases agree with TRBD1. Losses at the gene ends were 5 bases for V and 4 bases for J; bases not matched to a gene: 9. The length of the CDR3 is 15 residues. Per germline, CDR1 MNHEY and CDR2 SMNVEV (reference sequence). The CDR3 DNA is TGTGCCAGCAGTGCCCGACAGGGGTCTGGCACTGAAGCTTTCTTT. As protein: CASSARQGSGTEAFF.

The chain links TRBV24-1 to TRBJ1-1; maybe TRBD1 (6 bases). This CDR3 is 15 amino acids long. The germline V gene has CDR1 KGHDR and CDR2 SFDVKD. Trimming took off 3 bases at V and 7 bases at J, with 17 bases between the two ends. CDR3 amino acids: CATSDPPGGRGEAFF. For the CDR3, the DNA is TGTGCCACCAGTGATCCCCCCGGGGGCAGGGGTGAAGCTTTCTTT.

V gene TRBV18 combines with J gene TRBJ1-1; D unclear. V was clipped by 1 base and J by 7 bases, with 7 bases between them. The V gene's germline CDR1 is KGHSH and CDR2 LQKENI. The length of the CDR3 is 12 residues. CDR3 loop: CASSPRPNEAFF. The DNA of the CDR3 is TGTGCCAGCTCACCACGTCCGAATGAAGCTTTCTTT.

The V gene is TRBV5-4, the J gene TRBJ2-3; 8 bases are shared with TRBD2. This CDR3 has 16 residues. Losses at the gene ends were 1 base for V and 5 bases for J; bases not matched to a gene: 9. Germline CDR1 and CDR2: SGHNT and YYREEE (reference sequence). The CDR3 region is CASSLTSGSPGDTQYF. The DNA of the CDR3 is TGTGCCAGCAGCTTGACTAGCGGATCCCCCGGAGATACGCAGTATTTT.

The chain is built from TRBV6-5 and TRBJ2-3, with 8 bases aligning to TRBD2. V gave up 8 bases and J gave up 2 bases; unmatched junction bases: 6. Germline values: CDR1 MNHEY, CDR2 SVGAGI. The CDR3 spans 14 residues. Written as DNA, the CDR3 is TGTGCCAGCTCAGCAGCGGGGGACACAGATACGCAGTATTTT. This translates into CASSAAGDTDTQYF.

The V gene is TRBV30, the J gene TRBJ1-1, with 7 bases fitting TRBD1. Germline CDR1 reads GTSNPN; CDR2 reads SVGIG (reference sequence). V shed 5 bases and J 5 bases; nucleotides not matched to a gene: 11. This CDR3 spans 14 amino acids. The CDR3 DNA is TGTGCCTGGGGCGGACAGGCGGCGAGAACTGAAGCTTTCTTT. This sequence encodes CAWGGQAARTEAFF.

The chain has TRBV6-5 and TRBJ2-7; D remains ambiguous. The V gene lost 6 bases and the J gene lost 4 bases, with 13 bases spanning the gap. The germline CDR1 and CDR2 sequences are MNHEY and SVGAGI. The CDR3 totals 13 residues. The CDR3 DNA follows: TGTGCCAGCAGGACTCAAACGGTGTACGAGCAGTACTTC. This codes for CASRTQTVYEQYF.

This clone has only one observation. The chain uses TRBV30 and TRBJ1-1; tentative D call: TRBD1 (6 bases). Germline V gives CDR1 GTSNPN, CDR2 SVGIG (reference sequence). Trimming stripped 8 bases from V and 0 bases from J, with 22 bases between. The CDR3 totals 16 residues. The CDR3 loop is CAPRAGARGMNTEAFF. The CDR3 nucleotides read TGTGCCCCCCGAGCAGGGGCTCGTGGTATGAACACTGAAGCTTTCTTT.

The rearrangement links TRBV6-6 to TRBJ1-4; D uncertain. This CDR3 spans 15 amino acids. CDR1 and CDR2 from the germline V gene are MNHNY and SVGAGI (reference sequence). Deletions cut 2 bases from V and 0 bases from J, with 7 bases between. CDR3 loop: CASSYGVATNEKLFF. In nucleotides, the CDR3 is TGTGCCAGCAGTTACGGGGTGGCAACTAATGAAAAACTGTTTTTT.

The chain carries TRBV7-2 and TRBJ1-5; D gene ambiguous. The CDR3 totals 13 residues. Trimming took 2 bases from V and 5 from J, leaving 7 bases between them. Germline CDR1 is SGHTA and CDR2 is FQGNSA. CDR3 amino acids: CASSLIKDQPQHF. CDR3 DNA sequence: TGTGCCAGCAGCTTAATCAAGGATCAGCCCCAGCATTTT.

The V call is TRBV7-2, the J call TRBJ1-4, with 11 bases fitting TRBD1. Germline-derived CDR1 and CDR2 are SGHTA and FQGNSA. The CDR3 loop spans 16 amino acids. Trimming took 5 bases from V and 8 from J; bases not matched to a gene: 10. The CDR3, as DNA: TGTGCCAGCAGCGCGCTTCGGGACAGGGGGAGGGAAAAACTGTTTTTT. This translates into CASSALRDRGREKLFF.

The V and J genes are TRBV11-2 and TRBJ1-2; possibly TRBD1 for D (5 bases). Germline-derived CDR1 and CDR2 are SGHAT and FQNNGV. The V end was cut by 3 bases, the J end by 0 bases, with 11 bases between. The CDR3 is 15 residues long. Here the CDR3 reads CASSLGGLANYGYTF. The CDR3 region has the DNA TGTGCCAGCAGCTTGGGGGGACTCGCTAACTATGGCTACACCTTC.

V gene TRBV2 combines with J gene TRBJ1-1, with no clear D. Between the trimmed V and J ends, which lost 0 bases and 5 bases, there was a span of 13 bases. The CDR3 extends over 15 amino acids. CDR1 SNHLY and CDR2 FYNNEI come from the germline V gene. CDR3 sequence (DNA): TGTGCCAGCAGTGAAGCAGGCGGGATGGTGACTGAAGCTTTCTTT. Its protein is CASSEAGGMVTEAFF.